The following is a T cell receptor (beta chain) sequence with its context. Whole-blood samples were more than 2 ml of peripheral blood from healthy adult volunteers. TCR cDNA received a 3' ligated oligonucleotide that carried a UMI. The sample comes from a study of naive and memory T cell subsets. The CDR3 has 14 residues. CDR1 is DFQATT and CDR2 is SNEGSKA in the germline V gene (reference sequence). The V end lost 4 bases, the J end lost 0 bases, and 11 bases lay between the germline ends. Alpha and beta constant region primers primed reverse transcription for blood and skin samples. TCRdb itself ran the 5' RACE reads through MiXCR, one entry per CDR3 protein. The profile shows just over 25,000 distinct CDR3 sequences, roughly 23% of them singletons.

This chain connects TRBV20-1 to TRBJ2-3; the D is unclear. The TCR sequence derives from a female donor in good health. CDR3 sequence: CSANLASSTDTQYF. CDR3 sequence (DNA): TGCAGTGCTAATCTCGCTTCTAGCACAGATACGCAGTATTTT.